A single sample is the source of the 10 T cell receptor beta chains below, sequenced in a study of cytomegalovirus exposure and HLA in healthy donors. PCR was performed using 60 Vbeta and 13 Jbeta primers. TCRdb's table, derived via immunoSEQ multiplex PCR, lists solely in-frame clones and lacks some. The sample records under 100,000 clones, about 70% being singletons. Sequencing input: PBMCs. Source of these receptors: a human donor in good health.

As to this clone: The CDR3 ends on some other residue instead of the conserved phenylalanine or tryptophan, so this is likely a read error. The chain carries TRBV6-5 and TRBJ1-2; the D gene is possibly TRBD1 (6 bases). Trimming took 5 bases from V and 4 from J, leaving 14 bases between them. In germline, CDR1 is MNHEY, CDR2 SVGAGI. The length of the CDR3 is 14 residues. The CDR3: CASSPGTKPYGYTL. As DNA, the CDR3 is TGTGCCAGCAGTCCCGGGACAAAGCCCTATGGCTACACCCTC.

This chain links TRBV6-5 with TRBJ2-7; 7 bases fit TRBD2. Per germline, CDR1 MNHEY and CDR2 SVGAGI. This CDR3 contains 15 residues. Unmatched junction bases numbered 8, after V lost 0 bases and J lost 6 bases. The DNA for the CDR3 is TGTGCCAGCAGTTACTCATGGGGAGGGAGGGTCGAGCAGTACTTC. Its translation is CASSYSWGGRVEQYF.

This chain links TRBV30 with TRBJ1-2; weak D call: TRBD1 (5 bases). Germline CDR1 reads GTSNPN; CDR2 reads SVGIG (reference sequence). The CDR3 extends over 11 amino acids. Trimming removed 0 bases from V and 10 bases from J, with 9 bases in between. The CDR3 DNA sequence: TGTGCCTGGAGTGTACAGGTTCACTACACCTTC. Protein product: CAWSVQVHYTF. The whole variable domain, remainder taken from reference TRBV30 and TRBJ1-2, is SQTIHQWPATLVQPVGSPLSLECTVEGTSNPNLYWYRQAAGRGLQLLFYSVGIGQISSEVPQNLSASRPQDRQFILSSKKLLLSDSGFYLCAWSVQVHYTFGSGTRLTVV.

This clone was counted between two and nine times. The V call is TRBV7-9, the J call TRBJ2-7; 11 nucleotides align to TRBD2. Trimming cost V 6 bases and J 5 bases; bases outside gene matches: 15. The germline gives CDR1 SEHNR, CDR2 FQNEAQ (reference sequence). The CDR3 consists of 17 residues. CDR3 sequence (DNA): TGTGCCAGCAGTGGGCCCGTACTAGCGGGAGATGGCGACGAGCAGTACTTC. It specifies CASSGPVLAGDGDEQYF.

V is TRBV7-9 and J is TRBJ2-5; weak D call: TRBD2 (6 bases). The J call may be in error: the DNA end matches TRBJ2-7 better. This CDR3 contains 14 residues. CDR1 is SEHNR and CDR2 is FQNEAQ in the germline V gene (reference sequence). CDR3 protein: CASSLARGNYEQYF. The DNA for the CDR3 is TGTGCCAGCAGCTTAGCCCGGGGGAACTACGAGCAGTACTTC.

The chain has TRBV20-1 and TRBJ2-1; perhaps TRBD1 as D (5 bases). V lost 5 bases to trimming and J lost 6 bases, with 8 bases between them. CDR1 and CDR2 from the germline V gene are DFQATT and SNEGSKA (reference sequence). The CDR3 is 11 amino acids. The CDR3 nucleotides read TGCAGTGCTGTACAGGTCAATGAGCAGTTCTTC. Its translation: CSAVQVNEQFF.

The count of this clone is one. The chain links TRBV27 to TRBJ2-3, with 13 nucleotides matching TRBD2. Germline V gene sequence: CDR1 MNHEY, CDR2 SMNVEV (reference sequence). This CDR3 region has 17 residues. Trimming at V came to 2 bases and at J to 7 bases, leaving 9 bases not matched to a gene. CDR3 nucleotides: TGTGCCAGCAGTTTACTTTTGGGACTAGCGGGAACCTATACGCAGTATTTT. Its protein product is CASSLLLGLAGTYTQYF.

This sequence joins TRBV7-9 and TRBJ2-7; 7 bases fit TRBD2. The CDR3 covers 13 residues. CDR1 and CDR2 (germline): SEHNR, FQNEAQ (reference sequence). V dropped 3 bases and J dropped 4; count of bases not matched to a gene: 3. This CDR3 reads CASSFREAYEQYF. CDR3 sequence (DNA): TGTGCCAGCAGCTTCCGGGAGGCATACGAGCAGTACTTC.

V gene TRBV10-2 combines with J gene TRBJ2-1; D remains ambiguous. The CDR3 sequence is 14 residues long. The V gene lost 3 bases and the J gene lost 10 bases, with 16 bases spanning the gap. CDR1 is WSHSY and CDR2 is SAAADI in the germline V gene. DNA of the CDR3: TGCGCCAGCAGTGAACACCCGAACAAACCCGAGCAGTTCTTC. This sequence encodes CASSEHPNKPEQFF.

The chain is built from TRBV5-1 and TRBJ2-1, with a possible D match to TRBD1 (6 bases). Looked up from germline, CDR1 is SGHRS and CDR2 is YFSETQ. V was cut by 0 bases and J by 4 bases, with 8 bases left in between. The CDR3 runs to 14 residues. The DNA of the CDR3 is TGCGCCAGCAGCTTGGTTACAGGGTACAATGAGCAGTTCTTC. Translated: CASSLVTGYNEQFF. Filled out from reference TRBV5-1 and TRBJ2-1, the complete variable domain reads KAGVTQTPRYLIKTRGQQVTLSCSPISGHRSVSWYQQTPGQGLQFLFEYFSETQRNKGNFPGRFSGRQFSNSRSEMNVSTLELGDSALYLCASSLVTGYNEQFFGPGTRLTVL.